This record covers a single T cell receptor (beta chain). This specimen comes from a study of T cells after yellow fever vaccination. The V gene's germline CDR1 is SGHKS and CDR2 YYEKEE (reference sequence). The V and J ends lost 0 bases and 8 bases respectively, with 8 bases between them. The CDR3 is made up of 13 amino acids. TCRdb reprocessed the 5' RACE reads via MiXCR and lists one record per CDR3 protein. The table has approximately 300,000 distinct CDR3 sequences, around 11% seen once. Sequences were derived from CD4+ T cells sorted from PBMCs, sampled 45 days after the yellow fever booster vaccination. The chain uses TRBV5-5 and TRBJ1-4; D unresolved. This clonotype was obtained from a man between 18 and 29 years old who received the YFV17D yellow fever vaccine. The CDR3 DNA reads TGTGCCAGCAGCTTGGTCCCAGGAGAAAAACTGTTTTTT. Amino acids: CASSLVPGEKLFF.